The T cell receptor (beta chain) under discussion was sequenced for a study of spatial heterogeneity in lung cancer. This clonotype was detected many times. Its antigen is unknown. Study results and limitations: For expanded intratumoral alpha and beta TCRs, counts tracked tumor mutation counts.

Per germline, CDR1 MGHRA and CDR2 YSYEKL. The CDR3 is 18 amino acids. V lost 1 base and J 1 base, leaving 16 bases between the germline ends. Regarding time point: sample taken at primary tumor resection. One entry per CDR3 protein results from TCRdb running MiXCR on the 5' RACE reads. Among 8,300 or so distinct CDR3 sequences listed, over 8% were seen once. The source is a male donor with early-stage non-small cell lung cancer. The material was lung tumor tissue, obtained at surgery. This rearrangement joins TRBV4-1 to TRBJ2-2; D perhaps matches TRBD2 (6 bases). The CDR3 protein is CASSQAAGTALNTGELFF. CDR3 bases: TGCGCCAGCAGCCAAGCGGCCGGGACTGCCTTGAACACCGGGGAGCTGTTTTTT.